The T cell receptor (beta chain) described here comes from a study of CD8 T cells in Susac syndrome. Random hexamers were used to reverse transcribe about 0.5 to 1 ug of RNA. Amplification of TCR beta CDR3 by immunoSEQ multiplex PCR spanned 54 Vbeta and 13 Jbeta. TCRdb re-called the immunoSEQ multiplex PCR reads with MiXCR, one entry per CDR3 protein. The repertoire holds hundreds of thousands of distinct CDR3 sequences, with almost 85% as singletons. From blood CD8+ and CD4+ T cells, the TCR beta chain was sequenced. This CDR3 has 12 amino acids. Germline loops: CDR1 PRHDT, CDR2 FYEKMQ (reference sequence). After removal of 2 bases from V and 12 bases from J, the junction contained 5 bases not matched to a gene.

The genes are TRBV13 and TRBJ2-7; TRBD1 matches at 9 bases. Sequences were obtained from CD8+ T cells from PBMCs. The source of this sequence is a human donor with multiple sclerosis. This CDR3 is CASSLRGTGRYF. The DNA of the CDR3 is TGTGCCAGCAGCTTAAGGGGGACAGGGCGGTACTTC. The full variable domain, rest sourced from reference TRBV13 and TRBJ2-7, is AAGVIQSPRHLIKEKRETATLKCYPIPRHDTVYWYQQGPGQDPQFLISFYEKMQSDKGSIPDRFSAQQFSDYHSELNMSSLELGDSALYFCASSLRGTGRYFGPGTRLTVT.